The 23 T cell receptor beta chains presented below share a single source sample, sequenced in a study of identical twins. A single record per CDR3 protein comes from TCRdb applying MiXCR to the 5' RACE reads. The data show 1.5 million to 2 million distinct CDR3 sequences, less than 40% seen once. Input material: cord blood. Every receptor here comes from a newborn girl in good health.

This clonotype has just one count. This chain links TRBV4-1 with TRBJ2-7; D call uncertain. Gene TRBJ2-4 matches the end of the DNA better, so the J call may be wrong. Germline-derived CDR1 and CDR2 are MGHRA and YSYEKL. This CDR3 is built from 20 residues. The CDR3 loop is CASSQDPLPTLYLAKNIQYF. Written as DNA, the CDR3 is TGCGCCAGCAGCCAAGATCCACTACCCACCTTGTACCTAGCCAAAAACATTCAGTACTTC.

The table lists this clonotype with a few counts. The chain joins TRBV15 to TRBJ2-1; no reliable D call. Germline V gives CDR1 LNHNV, CDR2 YYDKDF (reference sequence). Trimming shortened V by 1 base and J by 4 bases, and 17 bases separated the two germline ends. CDR3 length: 17 residues. The DNA for the CDR3 is TGTGCCACCAGCAGAGTGCCGACGCGGCCTCCTTACAATGAGCAGTTCTTC. Encoded protein: CATSRVPTRPPYNEQFF.

The chain joins TRBV5-1 to TRBJ2-7, with TRBD2 as a possible D gene (6 bases). V lost 4 bases to trimming and J lost 4 bases, with 18 bases between them. The germline V gene encodes CDR1 SGHRS and CDR2 YFSETQ. The CDR3 is made up of 15 amino acids. CDR3 amino acids: CASSPTTRSYYEQYF. The CDR3 DNA is TGCGCCAGCAGCCCGACGACTAGAAGCTATTACGAGCAGTACTTC.

This clonotype was detected a few times. The chain recombines TRBV10-3 with TRBJ2-2; no firm D call. The germline V gene encodes CDR1 ENHRY and CDR2 SYGVKD. The ends were cut back, 2 bases at V and 1 base at J, with 17 bases in the middle. CDR3 length: 18 residues. Written as DNA, the CDR3 is TGTGCCATCAGTGAGGGGCCAGGAGTCCTTCTGAACACCGGGGAGCTGTTTTTT. It encodes CAISEGPGVLLNTGELFF.

This clonotype was seen a handful of times. V usage is TRBV5-5 and J usage is TRBJ2-7, with 9 positions matching TRBD2. The CDR3 is made up of 16 amino acids. In germline, CDR1 is SGHKS, CDR2 YYEKEE (reference sequence). Trimming removed 4 bases from V and 3 bases from J; junction bases left unmatched: 11. The CDR3 DNA follows: TGTGCCAGCAGCCCGCCTCCGGGACTAGCTATCTACGAGCAGTACTTC. Its translation is CASSPPPGLAIYEQYF. Full variable domain (outside the CDR3, taken from reference TRBV5-5 and TRBJ2-7): DAGVTQSPTHLIKTRGQQVTLRCSPISGHKSVSWYQQVLGQGPQFIFQYYEKEERGRGNFPDRFSARQFPNYSSELNVNALLLGDSALYLCASSPPPGLAIYEQYFGPGTRLTVT.

V and J are TRBV20-1 and TRBJ2-7; TRBD1 might be the D (5 bases). V shed 6 bases and J shed 4 bases, with 10 bases lying between them. Germline values: CDR1 DFQATT, CDR2 SNEGSKA (reference sequence). This CDR3 spans 11 amino acids. The CDR3 DNA is TGCAGTGCGGAAAGGGGATACGAGCAGTACTTC. It specifies CSAERGYEQYF.

The rearrangement joins TRBV27 to TRBJ2-7, with 7 bases that match TRBD1. Germline V gene sequence: CDR1 MNHEY, CDR2 SMNVEV (reference sequence). The CDR3 runs 14 residues. V shed 5 bases, J shed 2 bases, and the junction held 6 bases outside the gene matches. The CDR3 reads CASSTDDRAYEQYF. The CDR3, as DNA: TGTGCCAGCAGTACGGACGACAGGGCCTACGAGCAGTACTTC.

As concerns this clonotype: At one end, the junction sequence differs from germline, possibly due to a read error. The chain uses TRBV25-1 and TRBJ2-3, with D possibly matching TRBD1 (6 bases). CDR3 length equals 13 residues. CDR1 and CDR2 (germline): MGHDK, SYGVNS. The chain's CDR3 is CASSEGAGDTRYF. CDR3 bases: TGTGCCAGCAGTGAGGGGGCCGGAGATACGCGGTATTTT.

This chain links TRBV6-5 with TRBJ2-6; the match to TRBD2 covers 9 bases. Trimming at V came to 8 bases and at J to 0 bases, leaving 11 bases not matched to a gene. CDR3 length: 18 residues. Germline V gives CDR1 MNHEY, CDR2 SVGAGI. CDR3 nucleotides: TGTGCCAGCGTTAGCGGGGGACTCGAGATCTCTGGGGCCAACGTCCTGACTTTC. This encodes CASVSGGLEISGANVLTF.

The chain joins TRBV20-1 to TRBJ2-7, with 10 bases fitting TRBD2. This CDR3 is 13 amino acids long. V dropped 5 bases and J dropped 4; count of bases not matched to a gene: 5. CDR1 and CDR2 from the germline V gene are DFQATT and SNEGSKA (reference sequence). CDR3 sequence reads: CSAHQREGYEQYF. DNA of the CDR3: TGCAGTGCTCACCAGCGGGAGGGGTACGAGCAGTACTTC.

This clonotype was observed a few times. This chain connects TRBV28 to TRBJ2-5; D may be TRBD1 (6 bases). Germline CDR1 and CDR2: MDHEN and SYDVKM. This CDR3 region has 16 residues. The germline V and J ends were trimmed by 4 bases and 4 bases, with 19 bases remaining between them. CDR3 region: CASSSFTGLRGETQYF. The CDR3, as DNA: TGTGCCAGCAGTTCATTTACAGGGCTCCGGGGAGAGACCCAGTACTTC.

Only a few counts were recorded for this clonotype. The chain employs TRBV28 and TRBJ1-2, with D perhaps matching TRBD1 (6 bases). Trimming shortened V by 5 bases and J by 3 bases, and 19 bases separated the two germline ends. Germline loops: CDR1 MDHEN, CDR2 SYDVKM. The CDR3 has 16 amino acids. This chain's CDR3 is CASSPPTGLGYYGYTF. CDR3 coding DNA: TGTGCCAGCAGTCCCCCGACAGGCCTGGGGTACTATGGCTACACCTTC.

In this sample, this clonotype turned up a few times. The chain links TRBV5-4 to TRBJ2-1; 8 bases are shared with TRBD1. Germline loops: CDR1 SGHNT, CDR2 YYREEE (reference sequence). The CDR3 is 15 residues long. Trimming cost V 4 bases and J 5 bases; bases outside gene matches: 8. The CDR3 loop reads CASSPPTGENNEQFF. The CDR3 DNA follows: TGTGCCAGCAGCCCCCCGACAGGGGAAAACAATGAGCAGTTCTTC.

The V call is TRBV20-1, the J call TRBJ2-7, with 10 bases identical to TRBD1. This CDR3 has 14 amino acids. The V segment lost 4 bases and the J segment 3 bases; nucleotides outside the gene matches: 6. CDR1 is DFQATT, CDR2 SNEGSKA, per germline (reference sequence). The CDR3 spells CSANRDRGFYEQYF. The CDR3 region has the DNA TGCAGTGCTAATCGGGACAGGGGATTCTACGAGCAGTACTTC.

This rearrangement joins TRBV20-1 to TRBJ1-2, with a weak D call TRBD1 (6 bases). This CDR3 is 14 amino acids long. The V end was cut by 3 bases, the J end by 5 bases, with 16 bases between. CDR1 and CDR2 (germline): DFQATT, SNEGSKA (reference sequence). The CDR3 nucleotides read TGCAGTGCTAGGGGGAGGACAGTCTCTTATGGCTACACCTTC. Its translation: CSARGRTVSYGYTF.

The chain joins TRBV2 to TRBJ2-1; 9 bases align to TRBD1. The CDR3 spans 13 residues. The V segment lost 6 bases and the J segment 8 bases; nucleotides outside the gene matches: 5. Germline-derived CDR1 and CDR2 are SNHLY and FYNNEI. The CDR3: CASRGTGRDEQFF. The CDR3 region has the DNA TGTGCCAGCAGAGGGACAGGGAGGGATGAGCAGTTCTTC.

The rearrangement uses TRBV28 and TRBJ2-5, with 8 bases fitting TRBD2. CDR1 and CDR2 (germline): MDHEN, SYDVKM. The CDR3 runs 17 residues. V lost 3 bases, J lost 5 bases, and 14 bases stayed unmatched. The CDR3 is CASSFNKPGTRSETQYF. The CDR3 nucleotides are TGTGCCAGCAGTTTTAACAAACCCGGGACTAGGTCTGAGACCCAGTACTTC.

J is TRBJ2-7 and V is TRBV5-4, with unresolved D. Germline V gene lookup returns CDR1 SGHNT and CDR2 YYREEE (reference sequence). The CDR3 extends over 15 amino acids. Trimming stripped 0 bases from V and 7 bases from J, with 17 bases between. The CDR3 DNA sequence: TGTGCCAGCAGCTTGGGACTGCCCCCGGTCAATGAGCAGTACTTC. Its protein is CASSLGLPPVNEQYF.

This chain connects TRBV28 to TRBJ2-1; TRBD2 aligns across 13 bases. The V gene end was trimmed by 5 bases and the J gene end by 1 base; junction bases not matched to a gene: 8. The CDR3 runs 18 residues. Germline CDR1 is MDHEN and CDR2 is SYDVKM. This chain's CDR3 is CASSPTSGGGGSYNEQFF. The DNA for the CDR3 is TGTGCCAGCAGTCCCACTAGCGGGGGGGGAGGTTCCTACAATGAGCAGTTCTTC.

This clonotype came up a few times. V is TRBV20-1 and J is TRBJ1-2; D is possibly TRBD1 (5 bases). Looked up from germline, CDR1 is DFQATT and CDR2 is SNEGSKA (reference sequence). The CDR3 spans 14 residues. The V and J ends lost 3 bases and 2 bases respectively, with 13 bases between them. This CDR3 is CSASGGALNYGYTF. Here the CDR3 DNA reads TGCAGTGCTAGTGGCGGGGCCCTGAACTATGGCTACACCTTC.

The V and J genes are TRBV20-1 and TRBJ2-3, with TRBD2 identical over 9 bases. Unmatched junction bases numbered 11, after V lost 5 bases and J lost 5 bases. Germline CDR1 and CDR2: DFQATT and SNEGSKA (reference sequence). The CDR3 runs 15 residues. CDR3 in DNA: TGCAGTGCTGAGACCAGCGGGGGGCTACAAGATACGCAGTATTTT. Its translation: CSAETSGGLQDTQYF.

The chain combines TRBV19 with TRBJ1-1, with D hard to call. This CDR3 has 15 residues. CDR1 is LNHDA and CDR2 is SQIVND in the germline V gene (reference sequence). V dropped 7 bases and J dropped 0 bases, with 15 bases sitting between them. The CDR3 spells CASTPVERLNTEAFF. The CDR3 DNA reads TGTGCCAGTACCCCTGTAGAACGACTGAACACTGAAGCTTTCTTT.

The chain has TRBV6-2 or TRBV6-3 and TRBJ2-7; maybe TRBD1 (6 bases). The germline CDR1 and CDR2 sequences are MNHEY and SVGEGT. V was trimmed by 5 bases and J by 3 bases, leaving 14 bases between them. There are 14 residues in the CDR3. CDR3 residues: CASSISPRGYEQYF. CDR3 sequence (DNA): TGTGCCAGCAGTATCTCTCCCAGGGGCTACGAGCAGTACTTC.